What follows are 8 T cell receptor beta chains derived from one specimen sequenced in a study of blood T cell repertoires in COVID-19. Using immunoSEQ multiplex PCR, the repertoire was profiled, and TCRdb retains in-frame clones only, with some absent. This sample has 98,000 or so clones, with more than 75% found just once. The sequencing input was peripheral blood. These receptor sequences come from a man aged 55-75 years with acute or convalescent COVID-19.

V gene TRBV19 combines with J gene TRBJ2-7; 10 nucleotides align to TRBD2. Germline V gives CDR1 LNHDA, CDR2 SQIVND (reference sequence). This CDR3 contains 12 residues. The CDR3 reads CASAGGMYEQYF. CDR3 nucleotides: TGTGCATCAGCGGGAGGGATGTACGAGCAGTACTTC. Full variable domain (missing parts from reference TRBV19 and TRBJ2-7): DGGITQSPKYLFRKEGQNVTLSCEQNLNHDAMYWYRQDPGQGLRLIYYSQIVNDFQKGDIAEGYSVSREKKESFPLTVTSAQKNPTAFYLCASAGGMYEQYFGPGTRLTVT.

This chain joins TRBV27 and TRBJ1-5; 7 bases fit TRBD1. Per the germline V gene, CDR1 is MNHEY and CDR2 is SMNVEV (reference sequence). Trimming cost V 6 bases and J 3 bases; bases outside gene matches: 11. The CDR3 runs 16 residues. The chain's CDR3 is CASRPDTGDFNQPQHF. CDR3 sequence (DNA): TGTGCCAGCAGACCTGATACAGGGGACTTCAATCAGCCCCAGCATTTT.

This clone has a count of ten or more. The chain links TRBV9 to TRBJ2-1; TRBD2 matches at 7 bases. Trimming at V came to 4 bases and at J to 3 bases, leaving 7 bases not matched to a gene. Germline V gene sequence: CDR1 SGDLS, CDR2 YYNGEE. The CDR3 loop spans 15 amino acids. The DNA for the CDR3 is TGTGCCAGCAGCAAACGACTAGCCATCTACAATGAGCAGTTCTTC. This sequence encodes CASSKRLAIYNEQFF.

The CDR3 DNA reads TGCGCCAGCGCAGGGGGCAGGGGCGCGCCGAATTCCTCCTACGAGCAGTACGTC. Amino acids: CASAGGRGAPNSSYEQYV. The chain links TRBV5-1 to TRBJ2-7; TRBD1 agrees at 8 bases. CDR3 length equals 18 residues. From germline, CDR1 is SGHRS and CDR2 YFSETQ. The trim removed 7 bases at V and 0 bases at J, leaving 18 bases unmatched.

The chain is built from TRBV5-1 and TRBJ2-2, with D possibly matching TRBD2 (7 bases). Trimming shortened V by 3 bases and J by 4 bases, and 10 bases separated the two germline ends. Germline V gives CDR1 SGHRS, CDR2 YFSETQ. The CDR3 extends over 14 amino acids. In nucleotides, the CDR3 is TGCGCCAGCAGCTGGGAGGGGGGCACCGGGGAGCTGTTTTTT. Translated, it gives CASSWEGGTGELFF.

This clone was counted only a few times. The chain has TRBV15 and TRBJ1-5; tentatively, D is TRBD1 (5 bases). This CDR3 has 13 residues. With 8 bases removed from V and 4 bases from J, the gap between germline ends came to 12 bases. Germline V lookup: CDR1 LNHNV, CDR2 YYDKDF (reference sequence). In nucleotides, the CDR3 is TGTGCCACCCGAGACAGCACGAATCAGCCCCAGCATTTT. As protein: CATRDSTNQPQHF.

The genes are TRBV7-9 and TRBJ2-3; TRBD1 agrees at 11 bases. V dropped 0 bases and J dropped 3; count of bases not matched to a gene: 2. The CDR3 sequence is 16 residues long. CDR1 is SEHNR, CDR2 FQNEAQ, per germline (reference sequence). The CDR3 DNA is TGTGCCAGCAGCTTAGCTGGGACAGGGGGTACAGATACGCAGTATTTT. Its translation is CASSLAGTGGTDTQYF.

The V call is TRBV2, the J call TRBJ2-4; D is perhaps TRBD1 (5 bases). This CDR3 spans 18 amino acids. In germline, CDR1 is SNHLY, CDR2 FYNNEI. Trimming took 6 bases from V and 0 from J, leaving 21 bases between them. This CDR3 reads CASSPRSGQGLAKNIQYF. CDR3 bases: TGTGCCAGCAGCCCCAGGTCAGGACAAGGATTAGCCAAAAACATTCAGTACTTC. Using reference TRBV2 and TRBJ2-4 for the parts outside the CDR3, the full variable domain is EPEVTQTPSHQVTQMGQEVILRCVPISNHLYFYWYRQILGQKVEFLVSFYNNEISEKSEIFDDQFSVERPDGSNFTLKIRSTKLEDSAMYFCASSPRSGQGLAKNIQYFGAGTRLSVL.